The 21 T cell receptor beta chains below come from one sample, sequenced in a study of T cell repertoires in cytomegalovirus infection. TCRdb called the reads again in MiXCR, with one record for every CDR3 protein. The sample has roughly 280,000 distinct CDR3 sequences, approximately 22% seen once; the top ten hold roughly 19%. Their target antigens are unknown. This sample comprised cultured PBMCs, obtained from culture after CMV antigen stimulation. The receptors come from a human donor in good health (CMV status not recorded). Some clones in this sample may be carry-over from other donors' samples.

This clonotype was seen more than once but under ten times. The chain couples TRBV19 to TRBJ2-6; 9 nucleotides line up with TRBD1. With 6 bases clipped from V and 1 base from J, the junction kept 13 bases outside the gene matches. Germline V gene sequence: CDR1 LNHDA, CDR2 SQIVND (reference sequence). The CDR3 is 19 residues long. The CDR3 nucleotides are TGTGCCAGTAGCTCTCCGGGACAGGGATCACTGTCTGGGGCCAACGTCCTGACTTTC. Amino acids: CASSSPGQGSLSGANVLTF. The variable domain in full, completed from reference TRBV19 and TRBJ2-6, reads DGGITQSPKYLFRKEGQNVTLSCEQNLNHDAMYWYRQDPGQGLRLIYYSQIVNDFQKGDIAEGYSVSREKKESFPLTVTSAQKNPTAFYLCASSSPGQGSLSGANVLTFGAGSRLTVL.

This clonotype occurred a few times. The chain carries TRBV7-9 and TRBJ2-1, with 9 bases fitting TRBD1. Losses at the gene ends were 1 base for V and 0 bases for J; bases not matched to a gene: 13. This CDR3 comprises 20 residues. Germline V lookup: CDR1 SEHNR, CDR2 FQNEAQ (reference sequence). The CDR3 here is CASSLGRRDREARSYNEQFF. DNA for the CDR3: TGTGCCAGCAGCTTAGGCCGGAGGGACAGGGAGGCCCGCTCCTACAATGAGCAGTTCTTC.

This clonotype has just a few counts. CDR3 amino acids: CAPVELYEQFF. The CDR3 nucleotides read TGTGCCCCAGTAGAGTTGTATGAGCAGTTCTTC. The rearrangement joins TRBV19 to TRBJ2-1; D remains unclear. The germline gives CDR1 LNHDA, CDR2 SQIVND (reference sequence). The V end was cut by 11 bases, the J end by 8 bases, with 13 bases between. The CDR3 length is 11 residues.

This clonotype occurred a few times. J is TRBJ1-2 and V is TRBV18, with D hard to call. CDR1 and CDR2 from the germline V gene are KGHSH and LQKENI. This CDR3 is 14 amino acids long. V dropped 2 bases and J dropped 2 bases, with 9 bases sitting between them. The CDR3 DNA is TGTGCCAGCTCACCAAGTACAGAGAACTATGGCTACACCTTC. Amino acids: CASSPSTENYGYTF.

This chain uses TRBV20-1 with TRBJ2-2, with TRBD2 as a possible D gene (6 bases). There are 14 residues in the CDR3. Trimming removed 4 bases from V and 1 base from J, with 10 bases in between. Germline lookup yields CDR1 DFQATT and CDR2 SNEGSKA (reference sequence). The CDR3 DNA reads as TGCAGTGCTATGGGACTGCAGAACACCGGGGAGCTGTTTTTT. The encoded protein is CSAMGLQNTGELFF.

This clonotype came up many times. The chain combines TRBV7-9 with TRBJ2-7; 8 bases are shared with TRBD1. Germline V CDR1 and CDR2: SEHNR, FQNEAQ (reference sequence). The length of the CDR3 is 16 residues. V lost 0 bases and J lost 2; bases outside the gene matches: 6. CDR3 bases: TGTGCCAGCAGCTTAGCGGACAGGGCTACCACCTACGAGCAGTACTTC. Protein product: CASSLADRATTYEQYF.

This chain links TRBV6-5 with TRBJ2-5; no definite D call. V was cut by 5 bases and J by 5 bases, with 15 bases left in between. The CDR3 spans 14 residues. Germline V lookup: CDR1 MNHEY, CDR2 SVGAGI. In DNA form, the CDR3 reads TGTGCCAGCAGTCCACGATCCCAATCCGAGACCCAGTACTTC. Translated: CASSPRSQSETQYF.

V usage is TRBV5-1 and J usage is TRBJ1-1; no definite D call. Looked up from germline, CDR1 is SGHRS and CDR2 is YFSETQ. This CDR3 is built from 11 residues. Between the trimmed V and J ends, which lost 7 bases and 0 bases, there was a span of 4 bases. CDR3 loop: CASAMNTEAFF. DNA of the CDR3: TGCGCCAGCGCGATGAACACTGAAGCTTTCTTT. The full variable domain, its missing parts supplied by reference TRBV5-1 and TRBJ1-1, is KAGVTQTPRYLIKTRGQQVTLSCSPISGHRSVSWYQQTPGQGLQFLFEYFSETQRNKGNFPGRFSGRQFSNSRSEMNVSTLELGDSALYLCASAMNTEAFFGQGTRLTVV.

This clonotype was observed a handful of times. This chain connects TRBV27 to TRBJ2-1; no clear D. The CDR3 extends over 15 amino acids. V was pared by 2 bases and J by 0 bases, with 8 bases between. Per the germline V gene, CDR1 is MNHEY and CDR2 is SMNVEV (reference sequence). This CDR3 reads CASSLKGNSYNEQFF. In DNA, the CDR3 is TGTGCCAGCAGTTTAAAAGGAAACTCCTACAATGAGCAGTTCTTC.

This clonotype occurred once. This chain joins TRBV6-5 and TRBJ1-1; D perhaps matches TRBD1 (5 bases). V lost 2 bases, J lost 4 bases, and 14 bases lay in between. The length of the CDR3 is 15 residues. Germline V gene lookup returns CDR1 MNHEY and CDR2 SVGAGI. CDR3: CASSYPNQGVTEAFF. CDR3 DNA: TGTGCCAGCAGTTACCCCAATCAAGGGGTCACTGAAGCTTTCTTT.

The V call is TRBV11-3, the J call TRBJ1-2; D is perhaps TRBD1 (5 bases). This CDR3 has 16 amino acids. V lost 4 bases to trimming and J lost 0 bases, with 15 bases between them. CDR1 and CDR2 (germline): SGHNT, YENEEA. CDR3: CASSYYTGGANYGYTF. CDR3 nucleotide sequence: TGTGCCAGCAGCTACTACACAGGCGGTGCTAACTATGGCTACACCTTC.

This clonotype was observed many times. This chain joins TRBV7-9 and TRBJ2-5; the D call may be TRBD1 or TRBD2 (5 bases each). The germline V gene encodes CDR1 SEHNR and CDR2 FQNEAQ (reference sequence). Trimming took off 1 base at V and 2 bases at J, with 14 bases between the two ends. CDR3 length equals 16 residues. The CDR3 nucleotides read TGTGCCAGCAGCTTAGGGGCAGGGAGAAGACAAGAGACCCAGTACTTC. It encodes CASSLGAGRRQETQYF.

This clonotype was found a few times. The chain recombines TRBV6-1 with TRBJ1-6; D not resolved. Per the germline V gene, CDR1 is MNHNS and CDR2 is SASEGT. The CDR3 loop spans 13 amino acids. V was cut by 0 bases and J by 10 bases, with 7 bases left in between. CDR3 amino acids: CASSEAIRSPLHF. Here the CDR3 DNA reads TGTGCCAGCAGTGAAGCGATACGATCACCCCTCCACTTT.

There are a few counts of this clonotype. This chain connects TRBV7-3 to TRBJ2-2; the match to TRBD2 covers 9 bases. J lost 6 bases, V lost 2 bases, and 7 bases had no gene match. The CDR3 has 16 residues. Looked up from germline, CDR1 is SGHTA and CDR2 is FQGTGA. The chain's CDR3 is CASSLLGSGSSGELFF. In DNA, the CDR3 is TGTGCCAGCAGCTTATTGGGTAGCGGGAGTTCCGGGGAGCTGTTTTTT.

V is TRBV5-6 and J is TRBJ2-7; D not certain. The length of the CDR3 is 12 residues. Trimming stripped 4 bases from V and 4 bases from J, with 9 bases between. Germline V gene lookup returns CDR1 SGHDT and CDR2 YYEEEE. CDR3 bases: TGTGCCAGCAGCGACGGAGTTTACGAGCAGTACGTC. Its translation is CASSDGVYEQYV.

This chain links TRBV3-1 with TRBJ2-1, with D perhaps matching TRBD1 (6 bases). Germline V gene data show CDR1 as LGHDT and CDR2 as YNNKEL (reference sequence). V gave up 4 bases and J gave up 3 bases, with 10 bases separating them. The CDR3 sequence is 14 residues long. CDR3 DNA: TGTGCCAGCAGCCCGGGACAAAACTACAATGAGCAGTTCTTC. As protein: CASSPGQNYNEQFF.

This clonotype has just a few counts. The chain recombines TRBV2 with TRBJ2-2, with 16 bases that match TRBD2. Trimming cost V 10 bases and J 6 bases; bases outside gene matches: 11. This CDR3 has 17 amino acids. Germline V gives CDR1 SNHLY, CDR2 FYNNEI. The chain's CDR3 is CAIRQGTSGRAAGELFF. Here the CDR3 DNA reads TGTGCCATCCGGCAAGGGACTAGCGGGAGGGCCGCCGGGGAGCTGTTTTTT. Looking up the rest from reference TRBV2 and TRBJ2-2 gives the full variable domain: EPEVTQTPSHQVTQMGQEVILRCVPISNHLYFYWYRQILGQKVEFLVSFYNNEISEKSEIFDDQFSVERPDGSNFTLKIRSTKLEDSAMYFCAIRQGTSGRAAGELFFGEGSRLTVL.

The chain combines TRBV12-5 with TRBJ1-3; no reliable D call. This CDR3 has 13 amino acids. V was shortened by 6 bases and J by 4 bases, with 10 bases between the two germline ends. Germline lookup yields CDR1 LGHNT and CDR2 FRNRAP. CDR3 in amino acids: CASGKTGGNTIYF. In DNA form, the CDR3 reads TGTGCTAGTGGCAAAACGGGGGGAAACACCATATATTTT.

Sample share makes this clonotype medium-sized. The chain has TRBV6-1 and TRBJ2-2; D not certain. The germline CDR1 and CDR2 sequences are MNHNS and SASEGT. This CDR3 spans 14 amino acids. Trimming pared 6 bases from V and 5 bases from J, leaving 13 bases between. CDR3 protein: CASREMIGTGELFF. The CDR3 bases are TGTGCCAGCAGAGAGATGATTGGAACCGGGGAGCTGTTTTTT.

This clonotype has ten or more counts. This rearrangement joins TRBV7-2 to TRBJ2-1, with 10 bases that match TRBD2. CDR1 and CDR2 (germline): SGHTA, FQGNSA. This CDR3 is 15 amino acids long. The junction had 6 bases not matched to a gene; V was cut back by 6 bases and J by 4 bases. CDR3 loop: CASSFTSGVYNEQFF. In nucleotides, the CDR3 is TGTGCCAGCAGTTTCACTAGCGGGGTGTACAATGAGCAGTTCTTC.

The chain links TRBV19 to TRBJ2-1; 8 nucleotides align to TRBD2. CDR1 LNHDA and CDR2 SQIVND come from the germline V gene (reference sequence). V shed 8 bases and J 4 bases; nucleotides not matched to a gene: 4. The CDR3 spans 13 residues. CDR3 residues: CASGSGAYNEQFF. For the CDR3, the DNA is TGTGCCAGTGGTAGCGGGGCTTACAATGAGCAGTTCTTC.